This TCR beta chain originates from a study of T cell responses to AZD1222 COVID-19 vaccine. Study context: Pooled samples include second doses given at about 4 or 12 weeks. Study-wide results and caveats: Distributed over spike, vaccine-associated CD4 TCRs predominated at 160-218 and 743-854.

Germline lookup yields CDR1 MDHEN and CDR2 SYDVKM. This CDR3 contains 18 residues. J lost 0 bases, V lost 6 bases, and 13 bases had no gene match. Assay: immunoSEQ multiplex PCR; the TCRdb copy retains only in-frame clones and omits some. Of around 100,000 clones detected, 91% appear once; the ten largest clones hold around 45%. For this clone: Its antigen is not identified.

This chain uses TRBV28 with TRBJ1-5; 8 bases are shared with TRBD1. This receptor was obtained from an adult in good health. The sample was peripheral blood, taken on day 0 of AZD1222 vaccination. CDR3 nucleotides: TGTGCCAGCAGCCTATCGACAGGGGCTGGGTATAGCAATCAGCCCCAGCATTTT. Protein product: CASSLSTGAGYSNQPQHF.